The present T cell receptor beta chain was sequenced within a study of cytomegalovirus exposure and HLA in healthy donors. Study-wide results and caveats: Prior analysis indicated that the majority of TCR beta V segments exhibited productivity approximately 87% or approximately 30% of the time. Certain sequence variants were highly shared and formed a cluster, and this cluster was likely a sequencing artifact. Later analysis placed DRB1 highest and HLA-C lowest in TCR association rates, which differed by HLA locus.

The CDR3 loop spans 16 amino acids. CDR1 and CDR2 (germline): MNHNS, SASEGT. J lost 2 bases, V lost 4 bases, and 8 bases had no gene match. On this clone itself: Its cognate antigen is unknown.

PCR employed 60 Vbeta and 13 Jbeta primers. Method: immunoSEQ multiplex PCR; TCRdb's copy keeps in-frame clones and lacks some. Among roughly 100,000 clones listed, roughly 83% were seen once. This sequence was found in a male donor in good health and CMV-seropositive. Sequencing was done on a sample of PBMCs. The gene calls are TRBV6-1 and TRBJ1-5, with 7 bases aligning to TRBD1. The CDR3 DNA follows: TGTGCCAGCAGTGCCCAGGGGGGCCTAGGCAATCAGCCCCAGCATTTT. Its translation is CASSAQGGLGNQPQHF.